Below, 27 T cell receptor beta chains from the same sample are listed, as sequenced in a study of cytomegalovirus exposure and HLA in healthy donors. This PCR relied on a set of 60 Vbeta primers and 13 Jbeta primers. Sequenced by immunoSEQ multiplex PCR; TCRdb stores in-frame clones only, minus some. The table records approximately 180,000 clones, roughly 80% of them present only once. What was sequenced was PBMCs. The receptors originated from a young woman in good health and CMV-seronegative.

CDR3 residues: CASSLRGLRERAYYEQYF. CDR3 in DNA: TGTGCCAGCAGCTTACGCGGGTTGCGGGAGAGGGCCTACTACGAGCAGTACTTC. The chain is built from TRBV28 and TRBJ2-7; 7 bases line up with TRBD2. V shed 6 bases, J shed 3 bases, and the junction held 20 bases outside the gene matches. This CDR3 is built from 18 residues. Germline values: CDR1 MDHEN, CDR2 SYDVKM.

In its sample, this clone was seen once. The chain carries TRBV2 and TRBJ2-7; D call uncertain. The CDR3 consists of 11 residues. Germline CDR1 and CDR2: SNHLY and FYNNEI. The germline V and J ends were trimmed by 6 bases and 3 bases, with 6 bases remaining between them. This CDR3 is CASREFYEQYF. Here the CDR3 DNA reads TGTGCCAGCAGGGAGTTCTACGAGCAGTACTTC.

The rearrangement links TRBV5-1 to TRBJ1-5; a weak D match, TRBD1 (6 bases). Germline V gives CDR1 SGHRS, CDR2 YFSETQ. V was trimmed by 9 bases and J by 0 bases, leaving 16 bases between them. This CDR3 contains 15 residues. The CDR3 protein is CATPDSKDSNQPQHF. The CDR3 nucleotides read TGCGCCACCCCGGACAGCAAAGATAGCAATCAGCCCCAGCATTTT. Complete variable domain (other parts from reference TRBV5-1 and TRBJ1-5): KAGVTQTPRYLIKTRGQQVTLSCSPISGHRSVSWYQQTPGQGLQFLFEYFSETQRNKGNFPGRFSGRQFSNSRSEMNVSTLELGDSALYLCATPDSKDSNQPQHFGDGTRLSIL.

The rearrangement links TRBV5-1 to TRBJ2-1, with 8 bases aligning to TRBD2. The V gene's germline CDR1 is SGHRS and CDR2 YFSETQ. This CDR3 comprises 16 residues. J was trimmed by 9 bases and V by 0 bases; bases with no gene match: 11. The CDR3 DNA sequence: TGCGCCAGCAGCTTGGCGGCGGGAGGCCCGGTTGCTGAGCAGTTCTTC. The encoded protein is CASSLAAGGPVAEQFF.

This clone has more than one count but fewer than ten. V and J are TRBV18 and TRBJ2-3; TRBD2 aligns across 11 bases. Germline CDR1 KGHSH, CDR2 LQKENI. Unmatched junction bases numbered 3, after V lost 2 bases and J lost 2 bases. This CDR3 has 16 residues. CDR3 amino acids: CASSPWTSGLTDTQYF. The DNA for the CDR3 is TGTGCCAGCTCACCATGGACTAGCGGGCTCACAGATACGCAGTATTTT.

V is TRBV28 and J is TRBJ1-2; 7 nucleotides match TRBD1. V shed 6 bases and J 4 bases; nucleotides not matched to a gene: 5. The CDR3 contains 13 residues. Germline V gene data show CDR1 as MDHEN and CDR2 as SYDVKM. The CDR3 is CASSRDRIYGYTF. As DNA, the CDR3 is TGTGCCAGCAGCCGGGACAGAATCTATGGCTACACCTTC.

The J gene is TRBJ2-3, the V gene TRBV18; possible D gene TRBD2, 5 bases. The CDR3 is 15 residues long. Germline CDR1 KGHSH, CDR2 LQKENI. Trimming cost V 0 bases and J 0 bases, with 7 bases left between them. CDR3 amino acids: CASSPPRASTDTQYF. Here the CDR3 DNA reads TGTGCCAGCTCACCACCGAGGGCCAGCACAGATACGCAGTATTTT.

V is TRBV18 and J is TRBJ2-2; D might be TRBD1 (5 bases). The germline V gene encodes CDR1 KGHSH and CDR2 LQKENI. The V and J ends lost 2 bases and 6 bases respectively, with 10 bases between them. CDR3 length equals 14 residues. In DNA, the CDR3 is TGTGCCAGCTCACCAGTACCACAGGCCGGGGAGCTGTTTTTT. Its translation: CASSPVPQAGELFF.

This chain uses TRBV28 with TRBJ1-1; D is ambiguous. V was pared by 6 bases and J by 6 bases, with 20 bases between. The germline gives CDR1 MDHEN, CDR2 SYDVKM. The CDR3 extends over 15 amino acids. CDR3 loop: CASSPSGRGIPEAFF. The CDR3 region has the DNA TGTGCCAGCAGCCCTAGTGGTCGGGGAATCCCTGAAGCTTTCTTT. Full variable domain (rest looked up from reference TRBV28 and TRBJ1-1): DVKVTQSSRYLVKRTGEKVFLECVQDMDHENMFWYRQDPGLGLRLIYFSYDVKMKEKGDIPEGYSVSREKKERFSLILESASTNQTSMYLCASSPSGRGIPEAFFGQGTRLTVV.

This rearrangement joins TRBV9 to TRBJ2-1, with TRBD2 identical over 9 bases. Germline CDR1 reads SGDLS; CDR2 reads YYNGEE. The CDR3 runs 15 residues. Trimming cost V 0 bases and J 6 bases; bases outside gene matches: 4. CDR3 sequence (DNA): TGTGCCAGCAGCGTAGGAGGGACTAGCAGCAATGAGCAGTTCTTC. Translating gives CASSVGGTSSNEQFF. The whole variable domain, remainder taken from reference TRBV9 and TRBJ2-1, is DSGVTQTPKHLITATGQRVTLRCSPRSGDLSVYWYQQSLDQGLQFLIQYYNGEERAKGNILERFSAQQFPDLHSELNLSSLELGDSALYFCASSVGGTSSNEQFFGPGTRLTVL.

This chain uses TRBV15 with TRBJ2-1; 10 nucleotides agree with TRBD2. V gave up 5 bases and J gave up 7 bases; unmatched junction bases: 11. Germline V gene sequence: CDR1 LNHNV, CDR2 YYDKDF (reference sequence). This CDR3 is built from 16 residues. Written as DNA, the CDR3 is TGTGCCACCAGCGACTCCCTAGCGGGAGATCTGAATGAGCAGTTCTTC. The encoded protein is CATSDSLAGDLNEQFF.

CDR3 amino acids: CSGLFYEQYF. Here the CDR3 DNA reads TGCAGCGGACTATTCTACGAGCAGTACTTC. This chain links TRBV20-1 with TRBJ2-7; perhaps TRBD2 as D (6 bases). CDR3 length: 10 amino acids. Germline lookup yields CDR1 DFQATT and CDR2 SNEGSKA (reference sequence).

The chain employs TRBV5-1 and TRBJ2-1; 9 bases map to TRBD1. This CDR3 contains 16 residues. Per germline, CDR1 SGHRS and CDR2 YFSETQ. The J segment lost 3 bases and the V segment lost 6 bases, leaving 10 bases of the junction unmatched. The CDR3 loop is CASMLIGGQGYNEQFF. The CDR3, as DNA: TGCGCCAGCATGCTAATCGGGGGACAGGGCTACAATGAGCAGTTCTTC.

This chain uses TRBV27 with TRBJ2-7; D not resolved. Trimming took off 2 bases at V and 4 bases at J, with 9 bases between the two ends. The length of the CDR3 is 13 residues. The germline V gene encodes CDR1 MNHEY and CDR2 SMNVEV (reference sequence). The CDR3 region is CASSLGTEYEQYF. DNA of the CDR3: TGTGCCAGCAGTTTAGGTACAGAGTACGAGCAGTACTTC.

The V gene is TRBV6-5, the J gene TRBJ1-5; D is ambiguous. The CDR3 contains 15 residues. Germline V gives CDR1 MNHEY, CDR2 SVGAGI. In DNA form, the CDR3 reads TGTGCTACAATGCCCGAGGTCTATAGCAATCAGCCCCAGCATTTT. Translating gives CATMPEVYSNQPQHF.

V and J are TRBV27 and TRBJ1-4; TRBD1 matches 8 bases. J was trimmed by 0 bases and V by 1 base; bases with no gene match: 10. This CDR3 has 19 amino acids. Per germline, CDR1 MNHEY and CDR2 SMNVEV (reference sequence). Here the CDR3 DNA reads TGTGCCAGCAGTTTATACCCACAGGGGGGACAATCAACTAATGAAAAACTGTTTTTT. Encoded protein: CASSLYPQGGQSTNEKLFF.

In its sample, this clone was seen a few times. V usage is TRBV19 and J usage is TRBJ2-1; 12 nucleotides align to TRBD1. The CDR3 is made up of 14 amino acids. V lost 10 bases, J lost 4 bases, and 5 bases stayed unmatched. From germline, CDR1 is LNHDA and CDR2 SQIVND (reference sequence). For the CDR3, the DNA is TGTGCCACAGGGACAGGGGGCATGTACAATGAGCAGTTCTTC. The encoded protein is CATGTGGMYNEQFF.

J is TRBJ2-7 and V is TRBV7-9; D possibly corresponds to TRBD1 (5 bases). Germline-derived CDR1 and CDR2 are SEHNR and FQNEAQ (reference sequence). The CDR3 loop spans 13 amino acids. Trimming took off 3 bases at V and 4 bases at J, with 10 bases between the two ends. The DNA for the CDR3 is TGTGCCAGCAGCTTCCATCAGGGATACGAGCAGTACGTC. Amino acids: CASSFHQGYEQYV.

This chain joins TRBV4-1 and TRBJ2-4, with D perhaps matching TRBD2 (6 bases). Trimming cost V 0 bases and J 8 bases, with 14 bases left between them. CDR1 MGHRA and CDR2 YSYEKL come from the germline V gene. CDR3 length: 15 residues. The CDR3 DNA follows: TGCGCCAGCAGCCAAGATTGGAGGGGCTCGGACATTCAGTACTTC. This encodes CASSQDWRGSDIQYF.

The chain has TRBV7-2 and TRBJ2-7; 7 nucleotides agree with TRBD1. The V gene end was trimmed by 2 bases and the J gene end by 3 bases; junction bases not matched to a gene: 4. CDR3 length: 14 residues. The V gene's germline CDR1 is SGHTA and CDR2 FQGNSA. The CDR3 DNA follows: TGTGCCAGCAGCTTAAGTAGGGACAGCTACGAGCAGTACTTC. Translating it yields CASSLSRDSYEQYF.

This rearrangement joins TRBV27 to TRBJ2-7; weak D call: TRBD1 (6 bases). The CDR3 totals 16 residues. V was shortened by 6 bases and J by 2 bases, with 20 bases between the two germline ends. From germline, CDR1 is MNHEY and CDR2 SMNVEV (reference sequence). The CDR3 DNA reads TGTGCCAGCAGCCCCTTTAGCCGGGACACAACCTACGAGCAGTACTTC. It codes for CASSPFSRDTTYEQYF.

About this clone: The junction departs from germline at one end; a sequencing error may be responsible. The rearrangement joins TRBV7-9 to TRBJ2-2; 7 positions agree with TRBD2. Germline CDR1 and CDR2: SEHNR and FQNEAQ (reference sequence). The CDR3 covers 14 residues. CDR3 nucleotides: TGTTCCAGCACCTCGGGGGGATTCAGCGGGGAGCTGTTTTTT. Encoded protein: CSSTSGGFSGELFF. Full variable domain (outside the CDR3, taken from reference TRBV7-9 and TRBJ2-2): DTGVSQNPRHKITKRGQNVTFRCDPISEHNRLYWYRQTLGQGPEFLTYFQNEAQLEKSRLLSDRFSAERPKGSFSTLEIQRTEQGDSAMYLCSSTSGGFSGELFFGEGSRLTVL.

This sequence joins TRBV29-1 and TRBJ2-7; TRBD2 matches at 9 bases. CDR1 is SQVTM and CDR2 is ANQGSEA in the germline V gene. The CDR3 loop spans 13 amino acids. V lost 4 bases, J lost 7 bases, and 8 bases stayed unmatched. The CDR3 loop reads CSVGPPSGKEQYF. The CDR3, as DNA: TGCAGCGTTGGACCCCCTAGCGGGAAAGAGCAGTACTTC.

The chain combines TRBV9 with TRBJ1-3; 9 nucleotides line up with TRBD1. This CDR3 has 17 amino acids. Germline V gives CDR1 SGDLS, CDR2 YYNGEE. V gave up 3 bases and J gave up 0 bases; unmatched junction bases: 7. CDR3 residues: CASSGQTGGVSGNTIYF. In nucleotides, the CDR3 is TGTGCCAGCAGCGGACAGACAGGGGGTGTCTCTGGAAACACCATATATTTT.

CDR3 DNA sequence: TGTGCCAGTAGTGCACCGCGGGAGGCCCCCTACGAGCAGTACGTC. This codes for CASSAPREAPYEQYV. The chain couples TRBV19 to TRBJ2-7, with 8 bases fitting TRBD2. This CDR3 has 15 amino acids. The V gene end was trimmed by 5 bases and the J gene end by 2 bases; junction bases not matched to a gene: 8. Germline CDR1 LNHDA, CDR2 SQIVND (reference sequence).

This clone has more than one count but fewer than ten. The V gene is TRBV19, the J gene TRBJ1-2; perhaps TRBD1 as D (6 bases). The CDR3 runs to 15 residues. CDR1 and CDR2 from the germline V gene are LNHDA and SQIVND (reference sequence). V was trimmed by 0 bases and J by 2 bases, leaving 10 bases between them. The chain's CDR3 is CASSIEDRANYGYTF. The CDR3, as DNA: TGTGCCAGTAGTATAGAGGACAGAGCAAACTATGGCTACACCTTC. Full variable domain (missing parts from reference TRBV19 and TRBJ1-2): DGGITQSPKYLFRKEGQNVTLSCEQNLNHDAMYWYRQDPGQGLRLIYYSQIVNDFQKGDIAEGYSVSREKKESFPLTVTSAQKNPTAFYLCASSIEDRANYGYTFGSGTRLTVV.

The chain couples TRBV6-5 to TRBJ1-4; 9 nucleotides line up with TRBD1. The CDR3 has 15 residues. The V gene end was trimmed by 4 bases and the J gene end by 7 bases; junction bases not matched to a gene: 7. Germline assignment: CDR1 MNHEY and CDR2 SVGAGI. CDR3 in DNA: TGTGCCAGCAGTTTAGCCGGGACAGGGCCTGAAAAACTGTTTTTT. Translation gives CASSLAGTGPEKLFF.